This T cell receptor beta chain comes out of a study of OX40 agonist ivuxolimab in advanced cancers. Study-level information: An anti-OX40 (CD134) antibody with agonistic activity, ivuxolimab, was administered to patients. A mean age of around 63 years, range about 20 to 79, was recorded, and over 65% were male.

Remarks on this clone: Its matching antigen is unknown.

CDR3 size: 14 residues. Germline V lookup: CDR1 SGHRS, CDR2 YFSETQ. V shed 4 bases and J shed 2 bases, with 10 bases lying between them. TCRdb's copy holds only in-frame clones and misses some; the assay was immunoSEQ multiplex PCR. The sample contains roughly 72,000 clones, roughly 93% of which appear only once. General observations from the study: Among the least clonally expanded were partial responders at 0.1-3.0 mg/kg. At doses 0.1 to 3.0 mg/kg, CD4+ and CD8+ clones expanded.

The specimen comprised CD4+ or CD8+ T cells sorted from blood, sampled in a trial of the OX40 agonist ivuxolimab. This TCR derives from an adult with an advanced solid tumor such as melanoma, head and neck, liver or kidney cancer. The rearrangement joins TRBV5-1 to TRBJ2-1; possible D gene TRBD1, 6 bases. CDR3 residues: CASSQQGPYNEQFF. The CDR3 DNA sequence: TGCGCCAGCAGCCAACAGGGTCCCTACAATGAGCAGTTCTTC. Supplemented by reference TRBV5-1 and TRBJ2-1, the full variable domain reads KAGVTQTPRYLIKTRGQQVTLSCSPISGHRSVSWYQQTPGQGLQFLFEYFSETQRNKGNFPGRFSGRQFSNSRSEMNVSTLELGDSALYLCASSQQGPYNEQFFGPGTRLTVL.